This T cell receptor (beta chain) was found in a study of T cell changes during pregnancy in multiple sclerosis. Trimming removed 6 bases from V and 7 bases from J; junction bases left unmatched: 14. Germline V CDR1 and CDR2: SNHLY, FYNNEI. The CDR3 runs to 15 residues. Data came from immunoSEQ multiplex PCR; TCRdb stores just in-frame clones and leaves some out. The sample contains tens of thousands of clones, about 88% of which appear only once. This sample comprised CD4+ T cells from peripheral blood mononuclear cells, obtained in the second trimester of pregnancy. The chain employs TRBV2 and TRBJ1-2, with 7 positions matching TRBD1. The clonotype originates from a female donor in good health, enrolled as a control in a pregnancy study. The CDR3 region is CASSILRDSVSGYTF. CDR3 coding DNA: TGTGCCAGCAGCATACTCCGGGACAGTGTTAGTGGCTACACCTTC.